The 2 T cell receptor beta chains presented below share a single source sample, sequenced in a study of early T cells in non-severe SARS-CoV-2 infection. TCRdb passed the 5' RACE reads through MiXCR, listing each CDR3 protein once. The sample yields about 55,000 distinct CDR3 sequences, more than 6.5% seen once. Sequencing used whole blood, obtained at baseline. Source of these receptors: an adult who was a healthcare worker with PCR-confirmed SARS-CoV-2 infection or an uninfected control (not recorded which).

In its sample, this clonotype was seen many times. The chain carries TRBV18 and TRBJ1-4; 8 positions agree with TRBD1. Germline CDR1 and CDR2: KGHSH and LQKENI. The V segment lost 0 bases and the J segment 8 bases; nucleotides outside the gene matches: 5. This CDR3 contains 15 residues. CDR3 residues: CASSPPGQVREKLFF. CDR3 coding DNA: TGTGCCAGCTCACCACCGGGACAGGTCCGGGAAAAACTGTTTTTT.

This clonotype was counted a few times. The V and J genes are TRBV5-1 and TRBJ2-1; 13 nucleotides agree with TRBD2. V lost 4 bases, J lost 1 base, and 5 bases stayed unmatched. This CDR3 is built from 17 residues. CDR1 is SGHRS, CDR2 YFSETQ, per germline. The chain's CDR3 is CASSTGLAGSSYNEQFF. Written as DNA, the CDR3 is TGCGCCAGCAGCACGGGACTAGCGGGGAGTTCCTACAATGAGCAGTTCTTC.